This TCR beta chain was documented in a study of CD8 T cells in Susac syndrome. V lost 5 bases, J lost 11 bases, and 15 bases lay in between. The germline V gene has CDR1 SEHNR and CDR2 FQNEAQ (reference sequence). There are 12 residues in the CDR3. Random hexamers were used to reverse transcribe the RNA input (roughly 0.5 to 1 ug). It was immunoSEQ multiplex PCR that amplified TCR beta CDR3 across 54 Vbeta and 13 Jbeta. MiXCR, applied by TCRdb to the immunoSEQ multiplex PCR reads, yields one record per CDR3 protein. The table includes about 150,000 distinct CDR3 sequences, less than 97% detected once.

What was sequenced was CD8+ T cells from PBMCs. The chain joins TRBV7-9 to TRBJ1-1; no definite D call. The sequence was collected from a human donor with multiple sclerosis. CDR3 DNA sequence: TGTGCCAGCAGCCCGACTGGATGGAAGGCTTTCTTT. Translation: CASSPTGWKAFF.